This T cell receptor beta chain was identified during a study of Japanese encephalitis immunity and Zika vaccine responses (dated by TCRdb to 2020 to 2023). Regarding the research as a whole: Each included participant got alum-adjuvanted ZPIV three times, at weeks 0, 4 and 28, with every dose being 5.0 ug. Two to three months ahead of the first ZPIV dose, about a dozen participants were given JEV vaccine (IXIARO) as a two-dose regimen with the doses 28 days apart. Before ZPIV, roughly eleven participants were given one dose of YFV vaccine (YF-VAX), while nine participants were flavivirus-naive. About six representative participants from each pre-vaccination group were selected for TCR sequencing, using samples from week 0 (after pre-vaccination and before ZPIV) and week 52. TCR repertoires were also analyzed from a few flavivirus-naive individuals at weeks 2, 6 and 52 after starting ZPIV vaccination. For stimulations, either ZIKV structural-protein peptide pools divided into flavivirus-conserved and non-conserved sets or JEV or YFV peptides matching the pre-vaccination were used. ZIKV peptides were 15-mers overlapping by 11 residues, selected for NetMHCpan/NetMHCII-predicted epitopes with affinity below 50 nM. The study asked whether earlier vaccination against Japanese encephalitis virus (JEV) or yellow fever virus (YFV) shaped CD4 T cell responses to the Zika vaccine.

Points the paper makes about the study in general: The analysis covered only a subset of trial participants who had three doses and adequate samples, rather than the whole vaccinated cohort. CD8 T cell responses of very low magnitude were detected against ZIKV peptide pools and were observed in only a few individuals. Higher repertoire similarity across time-points and stimulations was observed in JEV-pre-vaccinated donors than in YFV-pre-vaccinated donors, indicating that more clonotypes were common to ZIKV and JEV stimulation. Samples grouped by participant and showed no similarity between individuals, suggesting that no public TCRs were detected. In JEV-pre-vaccinated donors, the repertoire richness of CD4 T cells responding to conserved ZIKV epitopes decreased significantly after ZPIV. Because there were not enough samples, the peptide pools could not be deconvoluted, which meant the specific peptides behind the cross-reactive responses went unidentified.

PBMCs were labeled with CellTrace CFSE and cultured for less than 7 days in RPMI with roughly 8% human serum plus peptide pools at approximately 1 ug/mL each. Unfixed proliferating CD4 T cells were sorted on a BD FACSAria as live CD56-CD19-CD16-CD3+CD4+ CFSE-low cells. The enrolled adults were healthy and tested seronegative for ZIKV, JEV, YFV, DENV and WNV on microneutralization screening. Samples were obtained from a phase 1, double-blinded, randomized, placebo-controlled trial of an alum-adjuvanted Zika purified-inactivated virus (ZPIV) vaccine. Peripheral blood mononuclear cells were isolated using a standard procedure and then kept frozen in liquid nitrogen until they were used. The library was obtained by 5' RACE. TCRbeta libraries were pooled in proportion to their sorted cell numbers before sequencing. Total RNA was extracted from sorted cells with RNAzol RT, and cDNA was synthesized with an oligo(dT) primer and a template-switching oligo. The TCRbeta V-CDR3-J region was amplified by PCR with Kapa HiFi between a SMARTer oligo primer and a TCRbeta constant-region primer. Illumina adaptors and sample-specific index barcodes were added in a second PCR, followed by HighPrep bead cleanup and Bioanalyzer confirmation of a band of roughly 650 bp. Libraries were sequenced on an Illumina MiSeq with 2x151 bp paired-end reads. Turning to the authors' computational methods: An in-house Java program demultiplexed the reads, while MiXCR assigned TCRbeta annotations and counted clonotypes. Repertoire overlap was assessed with Morisita-Horn indices from the R package vegan, and UPGMA clustering and Circos plots of recurring clonotypes were generated. Shannon diversity and richness were each normalized to the maximum value possible given the input cell numbers, so the resulting values fell between 0 and 1. CDR3beta sequences were aligned with MUSCLE, distances computed with SeqinR, and multidimensional scaling plotted in R. TCRdb trimmed public reads at Q25 via fastp, called clones via MiXCR and kept in-frame beta chains. Each CDR3 protein appears once, grouped with its most common genes and DNA. In this record, the V and J calls reflect TCRdb's handling and not the investigators' own analysis. This sample has roughly 250 distinct CDR3 sequences in its table, and under 3.5% of those were observed once. The ten most abundant clones make up about two fifths of the sample.

This clonotype is labeled large (0.1 to 1%). Base qualities are missing; no much larger clone stands one base away. This receptor was obtained from an adult man who received an inactivated Zika virus vaccine. The sample consisted of antigen-activated CD4+ T cells from blood, cultured, taken during a Zika inactivated vaccine study.

The DNA sequence is TGTGCCAGCAGCCCGTACAGGGGGAATAATTCACCCCTCCACTTT. This codes for CASSPYRGNNSPLHF. The rearranged segments are TRBV5-4 and TRBJ1-6; 8 middle bases align to TRBD1. The germline V and J ends show losses of 4 bases and 5 bases respectively, and no gene match explains 5 bases of the junction. The germline V gene (reference sequence) supplies CDR1 SGHNT and CDR2 YYREEE. CDR3 length: 15 amino acids, cysteine to phenylalanine. Only the CDR3 portion is preserved as DNA: 45 bases, with reading frame beginning at the first base.